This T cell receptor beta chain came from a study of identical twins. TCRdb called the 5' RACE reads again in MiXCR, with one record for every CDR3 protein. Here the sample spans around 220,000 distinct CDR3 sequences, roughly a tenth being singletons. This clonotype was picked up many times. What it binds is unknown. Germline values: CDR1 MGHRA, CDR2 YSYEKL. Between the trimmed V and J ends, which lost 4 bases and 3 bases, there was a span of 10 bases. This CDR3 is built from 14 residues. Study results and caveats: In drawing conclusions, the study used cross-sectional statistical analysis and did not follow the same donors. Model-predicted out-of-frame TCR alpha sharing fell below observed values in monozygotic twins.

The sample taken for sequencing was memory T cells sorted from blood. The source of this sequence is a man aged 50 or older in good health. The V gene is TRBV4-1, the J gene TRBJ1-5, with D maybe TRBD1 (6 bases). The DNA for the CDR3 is TGCGCCAGCAGCCCGACAGGAGCCAATCAGCCCCAGCATTTT. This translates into CASSPTGANQPQHF.